The clone carrying this TCR beta chain appeared many times. Its antigen remains unknown. The record originates from a study of quantifying T cell responses using KT2 cells. About the study: cDNA was made from DNase-treated RNA using alpha and beta constant primers. Overall study findings and caveats: At about one KT2 cell per 100,000 PBMC, KT2 sequences were still detected. KT2 clone alpha and beta sequence counts scaled linearly with input KT2 cell number.

Unfractionated PBMC were spiked with known numbers of KT2 clone cells. A single-stranded UMI oligo with SP2 sequence was ligated to cDNA 3' ends. First-round PCR used roughly 4 cycles and beta primers RC1.1 and RC1.2 covering TRBC1 and TRBC2. MiXCR, applied by TCRdb to the UMI-ligation and nested PCR reads, yields one record per CDR3 protein. In the table there are 50,000 to 70,000 distinct CDR3 sequences, about 12% of which are singletons. The source material was PBMCs spiked with cells of the T cell clone KT2. This receptor was taken from a human donor.

CDR3 coding DNA: TGTGCCAGCAGCTCAGGGGGCAGGTTACTATCCTACACCTTC. Translating gives CASSSGGRLLSYTF. This chain joins TRBV21-1 and TRBJ1-2; TRBD1, the D gene given by the table, was not confirmed from the DNA. TRBV21-1 is a pseudogene segment. The CDR3 extends over 14 amino acids.